This TCR beta chain was obtained from a study of T-cell memory formation after mild COVID-19. Study-wide findings and caveats: From day 15 to 85, contracting clones were balanced between CD4 and CD8, whereas later expanders leaned toward CD4+. Some clones that responded were present in memory (sampled pre-infection), which suggests cross-reactive memory joined. Confirmation of SARS-CoV-2 specificity was lacking for second-wave clones peaking day 37.

The table lists this clonotype with a few counts. Its antigen is currently unknown. TCR alpha and TCR beta cDNA libraries carrying sample barcodes and UMIs came from 5'RACE with constant-segment primers. TCRdb re-called the 5' RACE reads through MiXCR, storing one row per CDR3 protein. Of some 130,000 distinct CDR3 sequences in the sample, about a sixth were seen once. The CDR3 has 15 amino acids. The V and J ends lost 3 bases and 5 bases respectively, with 13 bases between them. V usage is TRBV12-3 or TRBV12-4 and J usage is TRBJ2-2; D may be TRBD2 (6 bases). The receptor was derived from a young man who had mild COVID-19 (a few samples of this study predate the infection). Cell type and time point are not known. The sample taken for sequencing was PBMCs or a T cell subset sorted from them (not recorded which). CDR3 DNA: TGTGCCAGCAGTTTGACTCGGCGGGAAACCGGGGAGCTGTTTTTT. As protein: CASSLTRRETGELFF.